The sequence of this T cell receptor beta chain was determined in a study of siplizumab effects on memory and regulatory T cells. On the study more broadly: The pairing of mixed lymphocyte reactions set siplizumab at 0.8 to 1 ug/mL against the absence of drug.

This clone was recorded a few times. Its specificity is unknown. Study-wide results and caveats: Sequences below about 10^-5 frequency were poorly captured, and few alloreactive clones mapped to unstimulated subsets.

The table came from immunoSEQ multiplex PCR; TCRdb's copy has only in-frame clones and leaves some out. Altogether roughly 3,500 clones are present, about three fifths being singletons, with the ten largest covering 42%. Coculture of mixed lymphocyte reaction cells was performed at 37°C for less than 7 days. The labelling of responder PBMCs with CFSE and of stimulator PBMCs with Violet Dye preceded their 1:1 mixing. Trimming took off 6 bases at V and 3 bases at J, with 9 bases between the two ends. CDR1 is SQVTM and CDR2 is ANQGSEA in the germline V gene. CDR3 length: 11 residues. The rearrangement uses TRBV29-1 and TRBJ2-7; no firm D call. This TCR came from a human donor in good health; the cells came from an allogeneic mixed lymphocyte reaction. Some clones in this sample may be carry-over from other donors' samples. Input material: CFSE-low (dividing) CD8+ T cells sorted from an allogeneic mixed lymphocyte reaction. DNA for the CDR3: TGCAGCGTGACAATCGACTACGAGCAGTACTTC. This translates into CSVTIDYEQYF.